This record looks at one T cell receptor (beta chain) sequence and its context. Its antigen is not identified. The CDR3 sequence is 14 residues long. Germline CDR1 is SGHRS and CDR2 is YFSETQ. Trimming cost V 4 bases and J 7 bases; bases outside gene matches: 4. This record comes from a study of cytomegalovirus exposure and HLA in healthy donors. Findings and limits, study-wide: About 150 TCR beta chains were listed as cytomegalovirus-associated.

Repertoires were generated with immunoSEQ multiplex PCR, while TCRdb's copy carries only in-frame clones and drops some. The sample carries tens of thousands of clones, 85% to 95% recorded once. The receptor comes from a man between 18 and 35 years old in good health and CMV-seropositive. This chain joins TRBV5-1 and TRBJ2-3; 12 nucleotides agree with TRBD2. The sample consisted of PBMCs. The CDR3 loop is CASSDLAGGNTQYF. The CDR3 DNA sequence: TGCGCCAGCAGCGATCTAGCGGGAGGGAATACGCAGTATTTT.